This TCR beta chain comes out of a study of cytomegalovirus exposure and HLA in healthy donors. Study-wide points: While the bulk of TCR sequences proved rare, some public TCRs turned up in many donors.

Researchers ran the PCR with 60 Vbeta and 13 Jbeta primers. Assay: immunoSEQ multiplex PCR; the TCRdb copy retains only in-frame clones and omits some. The sample has over 150,000 clones; around 68% are singletons. Each donor's status was that of a healthy bone marrow donor. Trimming left V 5 bases short and J 2 bases short, with 13 bases between. The CDR3 contains 15 residues. Germline lookup yields CDR1 MNHEY and CDR2 SMNVEV (reference sequence). In the case of this clone: Its antigen is as yet unknown.

Sequenced input: PBMCs. This rearrangement joins TRBV27 to TRBJ1-5; a weak D match, TRBD1 (6 bases). The receptor was derived from a man over 45 in good health and CMV-seronegative. The CDR3 coding sequence is TGTGCCAGCAGTACCGGGGGGGCAGGCAATCAGCCCCAGCATTTT. It specifies CASSTGGAGNQPQHF.